The 15 T cell receptor beta chains presented below share a single source sample, sequenced in a study of cytomegalovirus exposure and HLA in healthy donors. Primers included in the PCR were 60 Vbeta and 13 Jbeta primers. This table comes from immunoSEQ multiplex PCR, and its TCRdb copy is limited to in-frame clones, with some not included. The sample lists more than 90,000 clones, roughly 72% occurring once. The sequencing input was PBMCs. These receptors all stem from a man aged 25-45 years in good health and CMV-seronegative.

V gene TRBV11-2 combines with J gene TRBJ1-5; D may be TRBD1 (6 bases). V lost 1 base and J 2 bases, leaving 9 bases between the germline ends. The CDR3 length is 15 residues. Germline V gene lookup returns CDR1 SGHAT and CDR2 FQNNGV. CDR3 DNA sequence: TGTGCCAGCAGCTTAGTTGCAGGGGGCAATCAGCCCCAGCATTTT. As protein: CASSLVAGGNQPQHF.

This sequence joins TRBV4-2 and TRBJ2-2; 11 bases agree with TRBD2. Germline CDR1 and CDR2: LGHNA and YNFKEQ. Trimming at V came to 7 bases and at J to 2 bases, leaving 9 bases not matched to a gene. The CDR3 consists of 17 residues. CDR3 in amino acids: CASTRRLAGGNTGELFF. In DNA form, the CDR3 reads TGTGCCAGCACACGCCGCCTAGCGGGGGGAAACACCGGGGAGCTGTTTTTT.

The V and J genes are TRBV7-8 and TRBJ1-2; a possible D gene is TRBD1 (6 bases). The V gene lost 1 base and the J gene lost 0 bases, with 12 bases spanning the gap. This CDR3 is built from 16 residues. The germline V gene has CDR1 SGHVS and CDR2 FQNEAQ. The CDR3 sequence: CASSLGAGASNYGYTF. As DNA, the CDR3 is TGTGCCAGCAGCTTAGGGGCAGGGGCCTCTAACTATGGCTACACCTTC.

The J gene is TRBJ2-5, the V gene TRBV5-1; 8 bases agree with TRBD1. The CDR3 totals 17 residues. V lost 0 bases to trimming and J lost 4 bases; unmatched junction nucleotides: 11. CDR1 and CDR2 (germline): SGHRS, YFSETQ. The CDR3 DNA reads as TGCGCCAGCAGCTTGGCCGAACTTTCAGGGGGCTTAGAGACCCAGTACTTC. It codes for CASSLAELSGGLETQYF.

This clone has more than one count but fewer than ten. The chain combines TRBV9 with TRBJ2-1; D is uncertain. This CDR3 region has 13 residues. CDR1 and CDR2 from the germline V gene are SGDLS and YYNGEE. Trimming left V 7 bases short and J 1 base short, with 9 bases between. CDR3 coding DNA: TGTGCCAGCGCAACTGCATCCTACAATGAGCAGTTCTTC. Amino acid sequence: CASATASYNEQFF.

This clone has only one observation. This sample includes further DNA sequences coding for the same CDR3. The rearrangement uses TRBV27 and TRBJ1-5, with a possible D match to TRBD1 (6 bases). CDR3 size: 14 residues. Per the germline V gene, CDR1 is MNHEY and CDR2 is SMNVEV (reference sequence). V lost 3 bases, J lost 6 bases, and 12 bases lay in between. The CDR3 here is CASSFGQGTQPQHF. CDR3 in DNA: TGTGCCAGCAGTTTCGGTCAGGGGACTCAGCCCCAGCATTTT.

This clone was detected once. The V gene is TRBV15, the J gene TRBJ2-5; TRBD2 matches at 11 bases. CDR1 LNHNV and CDR2 YYDKDF come from the germline V gene (reference sequence). The ends lost 3 bases at V and 3 bases at J; junction bases unmatched: 9. The CDR3 is 17 residues long. The CDR3 region is CATSRSTLAGVEETQYF. The DNA for the CDR3 is TGTGCCACCAGCAGGAGTACACTAGCGGGGGTCGAAGAGACCCAGTACTTC.

This clone was detected once. This chain uses TRBV27 with TRBJ1-1; D not certain. The CDR3 is 14 residues long. The ends were cut back, 2 bases at V and 5 bases at J, with 12 bases in the middle. Germline CDR1 reads MNHEY; CDR2 reads SMNVEV (reference sequence). The CDR3 nucleotides read TGTGCCAGCAGTTTAGGAGTAACGGGGACTGAAGCTTTCTTT. This codes for CASSLGVTGTEAFF.

The chain employs TRBV9 and TRBJ2-6; D might be TRBD1 (6 bases). CDR1 is SGDLS and CDR2 is YYNGEE in the germline V gene. Trimming took 1 base from V and 1 from J, leaving 18 bases between them. CDR3 length: 19 amino acids. CDR3 nucleotide sequence: TGTGCCAGCAGCGTAAACCGGGACAAGGACCAGTCTGGGGCCAACGTCCTGACTTTC. This encodes CASSVNRDKDQSGANVLTF.

V is TRBV5-1 and J is TRBJ1-2; TRBD1 might be the D (5 bases). V lost 1 base and J 7 bases, leaving 14 bases between the germline ends. Germline CDR1 reads SGHRS; CDR2 reads YFSETQ. This CDR3 is built from 14 residues. In nucleotides, the CDR3 is TGCGCCAGCAGCTTGCCAGGAACAGGTATTGGCTACACCTTC. This translates into CASSLPGTGIGYTF.

This chain links TRBV27 with TRBJ2-7; 9 nucleotides match TRBD2. CDR3 length equals 13 residues. V was clipped by 6 bases and J by 2 bases; unmatched bases: 2. Per germline, CDR1 MNHEY and CDR2 SMNVEV (reference sequence). The CDR3 nucleotides read TGTGCCAGCAGATTAGCGGGGGCCTACGAGCAGTACGTC. Encoded protein: CASRLAGAYEQYV.

The chain couples TRBV7-3 to TRBJ2-1; TRBD1 aligns across 11 bases. V dropped 4 bases and J dropped 3; count of bases not matched to a gene: 5. The CDR3 contains 16 residues. Germline CDR1 SGHTA, CDR2 FQGTGA. In DNA form, the CDR3 reads TGTGCCAGCAGCTCCGGGACAGGGGGTAACTACAATGAGCAGTTCTTC. Amino acids: CASSSGTGGNYNEQFF.

This clone was seen more than once but under ten times. The chain has TRBV7-3 and TRBJ2-3, with TRBD2 identical over 10 bases. Germline CDR1 reads SGHTA; CDR2 reads FQGTGA. CDR3 length: 14 residues. V gave up 5 bases and J gave up 5 bases; unmatched junction bases: 4. CDR3 DNA sequence: TGTGCCAGCAGCATAGGGACTAGCGTAGATACGCAGTATTTT. Residues: CASSIGTSVDTQYF.

This clone was seen a handful of times. The genes are TRBV2 and TRBJ1-1; D is ambiguous. CDR1 is SNHLY, CDR2 FYNNEI, per germline. The CDR3 spans 12 residues. Trimming left V 2 bases short and J 6 bases short, with 7 bases between. The CDR3 here is CASSELTSEAFF. The CDR3 DNA follows: TGTGCCAGCAGTGAACTTACATCTGAAGCTTTCTTT.

J is TRBJ2-1 and V is TRBV5-1; 11 nucleotides agree with TRBD1. The trim removed 3 bases at V and 9 bases at J, leaving 5 bases unmatched. Germline CDR1 SGHRS, CDR2 YFSETQ. The CDR3 sequence is 14 residues long. CDR3 region: CASSSGQGALEQFF. The CDR3 region has the DNA TGCGCCAGCAGCTCCGGACAGGGGGCGCTTGAGCAGTTCTTC.